Below are 7 T cell receptor beta chains sequenced from a single sample in a study of blood T cell repertoires in COVID-19. Generated by immunoSEQ multiplex PCR, the TCRdb table keeps only in-frame clones and is missing some. The repertoire holds 84,000 or so clones, with around four fifths as singletons. Sequencing used peripheral blood. The receptors come from a woman in her seventies with active or convalescent COVID-19.

V gene TRBV11-2 combines with J gene TRBJ1-4; D not resolved. This CDR3 comprises 15 residues. Trimming took off 5 bases at V and 4 bases at J, with 14 bases between the two ends. Germline CDR1 is SGHAT and CDR2 is FQNNGV. CDR3 amino acids: CASSQTGKSNEKLFF. The CDR3 nucleotides are TGTGCCAGCAGCCAGACGGGGAAAAGTAATGAAAAACTGTTTTTT.

The CDR3 DNA is TGTGCCAGCAGCAGGTCAGGGGAGGGTTGCGATGAGCAGTTCTTC. It is translated as CASSRSGEGCDEQFF. The genes are TRBV21-1 and TRBJ2-1; TRBD2 was called by the table and not checked on the DNA. TRBV21-1 is classified as a pseudogene. CDR3 length: 15 amino acids.

This chain joins TRBV3-1 (or the pseudogene TRBV3-2) and TRBJ1-6; no reliable D call. CDR3 size: 15 residues. Germline CDR1 and CDR2: LGHDT and YNNKEL (reference sequence). Trimming took 1 base from V and 8 from J, leaving 12 bases between them. CDR3 in amino acids: CASSQAFGSYSPLHF. CDR3 nucleotides: TGTGCCAGCAGCCAAGCCTTCGGGAGTTATTCACCCCTCCACTTT.

This clone was counted only a few times. V gene TRBV27 combines with J gene TRBJ2-2; maybe TRBD1 (5 bases). The V end was cut by 8 bases, the J end by 2 bases, with 15 bases between. The CDR3 runs to 15 residues. Germline CDR1 reads MNHEY; CDR2 reads SMNVEV (reference sequence). The CDR3 region is CASGLGRVNTGELFF. The CDR3 bases are TGTGCCAGCGGTCTTGGCAGGGTAAACACCGGGGAGCTGTTTTTT.

Note on this clone: Other nucleotide sequences in the sample specify the same CDR3. The chain links TRBV6-5 to TRBJ2-5; D ambiguous. The germline gives CDR1 MNHEY, CDR2 SVGAGI. V gave up 5 bases and J gave up 2 bases, with 3 bases separating them. CDR3 size: 11 residues. In DNA form, the CDR3 reads TGTGCCAGCAGTCTTCAAGAGACCCAGTACTTC. Its translation: CASSLQETQYF.

The chain joins TRBV29-1 to TRBJ1-2; 9 bases are a match to TRBD1. The CDR3 length is 13 residues. Trimming cost V 7 bases and J 8 bases; bases outside gene matches: 11. CDR1 is SQVTM and CDR2 is ANQGSEA in the germline V gene. The DNA for the CDR3 is TGCAGCGCCGAAACTACAGGGGGCGGCGGCTACACCTTC. Translating it yields CSAETTGGGGYTF.

The genes are TRBV7-2 and TRBJ1-3, with 12 bases that match TRBD1. J lost 3 bases, V lost 1 base, and 4 bases had no gene match. CDR1 and CDR2 (germline): SGHTA, FQGNSA. The CDR3 is made up of 17 amino acids. The chain's CDR3 is CASSLVGTGGFGNTIYF. DNA for the CDR3: TGTGCCAGCAGCTTAGTGGGGACAGGGGGCTTTGGAAACACCATATATTTT.